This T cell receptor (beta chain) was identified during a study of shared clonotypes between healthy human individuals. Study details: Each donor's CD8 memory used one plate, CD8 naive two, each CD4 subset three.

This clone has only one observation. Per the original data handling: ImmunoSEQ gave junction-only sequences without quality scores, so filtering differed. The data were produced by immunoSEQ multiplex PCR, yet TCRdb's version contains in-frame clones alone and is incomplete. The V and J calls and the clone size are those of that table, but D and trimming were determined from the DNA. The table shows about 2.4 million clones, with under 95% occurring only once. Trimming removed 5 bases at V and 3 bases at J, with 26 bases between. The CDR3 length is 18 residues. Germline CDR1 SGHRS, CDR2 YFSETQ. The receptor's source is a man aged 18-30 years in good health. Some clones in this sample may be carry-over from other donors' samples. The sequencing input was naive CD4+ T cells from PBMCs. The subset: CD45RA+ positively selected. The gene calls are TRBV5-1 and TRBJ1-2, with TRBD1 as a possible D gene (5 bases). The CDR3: CASSDMGRNQLWDYGYTF. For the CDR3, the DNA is TGCGCCAGCAGTGACATGGGACGGAACCAGCTTTGGGACTATGGCTACACCTTC.